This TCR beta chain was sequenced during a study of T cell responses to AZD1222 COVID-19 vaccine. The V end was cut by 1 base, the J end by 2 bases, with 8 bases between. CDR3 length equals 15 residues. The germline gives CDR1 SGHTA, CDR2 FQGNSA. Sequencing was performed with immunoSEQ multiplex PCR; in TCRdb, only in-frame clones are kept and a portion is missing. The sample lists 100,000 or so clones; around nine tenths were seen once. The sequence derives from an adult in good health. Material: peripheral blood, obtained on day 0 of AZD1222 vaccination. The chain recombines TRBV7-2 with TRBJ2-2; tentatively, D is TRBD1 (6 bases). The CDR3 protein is CASSLDGTNTGELFF. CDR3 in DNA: TGTGCCAGCAGCTTAGATGGGACAAACACCGGGGAGCTGTTTTTT.